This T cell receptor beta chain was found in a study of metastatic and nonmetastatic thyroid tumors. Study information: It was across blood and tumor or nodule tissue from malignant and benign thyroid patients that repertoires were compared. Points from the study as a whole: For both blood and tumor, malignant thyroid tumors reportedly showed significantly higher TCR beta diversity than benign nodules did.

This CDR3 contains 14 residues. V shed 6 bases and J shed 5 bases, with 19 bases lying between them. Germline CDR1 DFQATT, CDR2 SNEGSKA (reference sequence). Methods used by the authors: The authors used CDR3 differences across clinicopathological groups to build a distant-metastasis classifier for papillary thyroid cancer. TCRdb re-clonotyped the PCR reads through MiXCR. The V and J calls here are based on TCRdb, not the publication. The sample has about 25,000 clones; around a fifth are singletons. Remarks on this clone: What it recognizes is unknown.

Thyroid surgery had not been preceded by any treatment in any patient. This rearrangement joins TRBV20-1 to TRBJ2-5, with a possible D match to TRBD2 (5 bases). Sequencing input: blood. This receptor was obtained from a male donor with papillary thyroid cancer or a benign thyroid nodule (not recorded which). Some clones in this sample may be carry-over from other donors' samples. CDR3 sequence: CSAWIRRHGETQYF. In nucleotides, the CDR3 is TGCAGTGCCTGGATAAGGAGGCACGGGGAGACCCAGTACTTC.